These 22 T cell receptor beta chains were all obtained from the same sample, sequenced in a study of long-term antiretroviral therapy in people with HIV. Survey-level resolution applied to immunoSEQ assay v3.0. The table came from immunoSEQ multiplex PCR; TCRdb's copy has only in-frame clones and leaves some out. The profile shows 25,000 to 35,000 clones, about four fifths of them singletons. The sample consisted of unsorted PBMCs, taken 0.4 years after starting antiretroviral therapy. The receptors come from a man younger than 30 with HIV.

The chain employs TRBV2 and TRBJ2-1, with TRBD2 matching over 7 bases. Germline values: CDR1 SNHLY, CDR2 FYNNEI. The ends lost 3 bases at V and 0 bases at J; junction bases unmatched: 8. CDR3 size: 17 residues. In DNA, the CDR3 is TGTGCCAGCAGTGAGGAGGTGGGCGGGAGCTCCTACAATGAGCAGTTCTTC. It encodes CASSEEVGGSSYNEQFF.

In the case of this clone: One junction end does not reproduce the germline sequence, and a read error may be involved. The genes are TRBV6-5 and TRBJ2-1; the D is unclear. This CDR3 is 10 amino acids long. The germline gives CDR1 MNHEY, CDR2 SVGAGI. CDR3 amino acids: CAISLPPALF. CDR3 DNA sequence: TGTGCCATCAGCCTCCCCCCGGCTCTCTTC.

This chain joins TRBV7-2 and TRBJ1-2, with 7 bases aligning to TRBD1. Trimming cost V 7 bases and J 6 bases; bases outside gene matches: 8. This CDR3 spans 13 amino acids. From germline, CDR1 is SGHTA and CDR2 FQGNSA. The CDR3 DNA sequence: TGTGCCAGCACCCTAGGGGGCGCCGATGGCTACACCTTC. This codes for CASTLGGADGYTF.

CDR3 bases: TGTGCCAGCAGCGTCGGGACTGGCGGAAGAGGCTACACCTTC. As protein: CASSVGTGGRGYTF. This chain joins TRBV9 and TRBJ1-2; TRBD1 is a possible D gene (5 bases). V dropped 2 bases and J dropped 8 bases, with 16 bases sitting between them. Per germline, CDR1 SGDLS and CDR2 YYNGEE. The CDR3 extends over 14 amino acids. Filled out from reference TRBV9 and TRBJ1-2, the complete variable domain reads DSGVTQTPKHLITATGQRVTLRCSPRSGDLSVYWYQQSLDQGLQFLIQYYNGEERAKGNILERFSAQQFPDLHSELNLSSLELGDSALYFCASSVGTGGRGYTFGSGTRLTVV.

The genes are TRBV6-5 and TRBJ1-1, with TRBD1 matching 10 bases. The CDR3 loop spans 13 amino acids. V gave up 5 bases and J gave up 4 bases; unmatched junction bases: 1. Germline CDR1 MNHEY, CDR2 SVGAGI. This CDR3 reads CASSRTGGTEAFF. CDR3 sequence (DNA): TGTGCCAGCAGTAGGACAGGGGGCACTGAAGCTTTCTTT.

V and J are TRBV5-4 and TRBJ1-5; unclear D gene. Germline V lookup: CDR1 SGHNT, CDR2 YYREEE (reference sequence). V gave up 0 bases and J gave up 4 bases, with 11 bases separating them. This CDR3 spans 15 amino acids. In DNA, the CDR3 is TGTGCCAGCAGCTTGGACGCCAGGCCAAATCAGCCCCAGCATTTT. Residues: CASSLDARPNQPQHF.

This clone has just a few counts. Here the CDR3 DNA reads TGCGCCAGCAGTGAAGGAGGGGGGGGCACTGAAGCTTTCTTT. Protein: CASSEGGGGTEAFF. This rearrangement joins TRBV10-1 to TRBJ1-1; the D gene is possibly TRBD1 (6 bases). This CDR3 has 14 residues. The germline CDR1 and CDR2 sequences are WNHNN and SYGVQD (reference sequence). Trimming pared 3 bases from V and 4 bases from J, leaving 12 bases between.

CDR3 in amino acids: CASGTSGSNEQFF. CDR3 bases: TGTGCGAGCGGAACTAGCGGGAGTAATGAGCAGTTCTTC. The chain links TRBV11-1 to TRBJ2-1, with 11 bases lining up with TRBD2. This CDR3 comprises 13 residues. Per germline, CDR1 SGHAT and CDR2 FQDESV (reference sequence).

The chain links TRBV27 to TRBJ1-1; D is unresolved. CDR1 is MNHEY, CDR2 SMNVEV, per germline (reference sequence). The CDR3 sequence is 14 residues long. V was pared by 1 base and J by 0 bases, with 6 bases between. The CDR3 DNA reads as TGTGCCAGCAGTTTATATTCCCTGAACACTGAAGCTTTCTTT. This sequence encodes CASSLYSLNTEAFF.

The table lists this clone with a few counts. The V gene is TRBV7-2, the J gene TRBJ2-7, with 11 positions matching TRBD2. CDR1 is SGHTA and CDR2 is FQGNSA in the germline V gene. J was trimmed by 10 bases and V by 5 bases; bases with no gene match: 4. The CDR3 extends over 12 amino acids. CDR3: CASSRLAGTQYF. CDR3 nucleotide sequence: TGTGCCAGCAGCCGACTAGCGGGAACCCAGTACTTC.

This clone has a single count. The chain combines TRBV5-4 with TRBJ1-1, with D possibly TRBD1 on 5 matching bases. Germline V gene lookup returns CDR1 SGHNT and CDR2 YYREEE (reference sequence). The CDR3 covers 13 residues. With 3 bases removed from V and 7 bases from J, the gap between germline ends came to 13 bases. The CDR3 protein is CASSSAEGYEAFF. The DNA of the CDR3 is TGTGCCAGCAGCTCCGCGGAGGGGTATGAAGCTTTCTTT.

The chain couples TRBV4-1 to TRBJ1-2; tentative D call: TRBD1 (5 bases). Germline V gene sequence: CDR1 MGHRA, CDR2 YSYEKL. Trimming left V 0 bases short and J 2 bases short, with 10 bases between. There are 15 residues in the CDR3. The DNA for the CDR3 is TGCGCCAGCAGCCAAGATGGGCAGGGCAACTATGGCTACACCTTC. Residues: CASSQDGQGNYGYTF.

Note on this clone: The sample contains more than one DNA sequence encoding this CDR3. V and J are TRBV19 and TRBJ2-1; the D is unclear. The germline V gene has CDR1 LNHDA and CDR2 SQIVND (reference sequence). The CDR3 contains 13 residues. The V end was cut by 1 base, the J end by 5 bases, with 6 bases between. This CDR3 reads CASSIGGNNEQFF. The CDR3, as DNA: TGTGCCAGTAGTATAGGCGGCAACAATGAGCAGTTCTTC.

This rearrangement joins TRBV7-8 to TRBJ2-7; 7 nucleotides align to TRBD1. The germline CDR1 and CDR2 sequences are SGHVS and FQNEAQ. V lost 0 bases and J lost 0; bases outside the gene matches: 2. The CDR3 is made up of 15 amino acids. The CDR3 loop is CASSLAAGGSYEQYF. The CDR3 DNA reads as TGTGCCAGCAGCTTAGCGGCAGGGGGCTCCTACGAGCAGTACTTC.

This clone was recorded only once. The chain carries TRBV6-1 and TRBJ2-7; 9 bases match TRBD2. CDR3 size: 16 residues. Trimming cost V 3 bases and J 7 bases; bases outside gene matches: 13. The germline V gene encodes CDR1 MNHNS and CDR2 SASEGT. The DNA of the CDR3 is TGTGCCAGCAGTGAGGGCGTGGCGGGGGGGCCGAGTGAGCAGTACTTC. Its translation is CASSEGVAGGPSEQYF.

V gene TRBV27 combines with J gene TRBJ1-4; tentatively, D is TRBD1 (5 bases). Between the trimmed V and J ends, which lost 5 bases and 3 bases, there was a span of 13 bases. The CDR3 loop spans 15 amino acids. Germline V gives CDR1 MNHEY, CDR2 SMNVEV (reference sequence). This CDR3 is CASSDLLGANEKLFF. CDR3 in DNA: TGTGCCAGCAGTGACTTATTGGGGGCTAATGAAAAACTGTTTTTT.

This chain links TRBV5-1 with TRBJ2-1; D gene uncertain. The CDR3 length is 14 residues. In germline, CDR1 is SGHRS, CDR2 YFSETQ. Trimming cost V 4 bases and J 7 bases, with 15 bases left between them. CDR3 sequence reads: CASSPGAFTNEQFF. The CDR3 nucleotides read TGCGCCAGCAGCCCTGGAGCCTTTACTAATGAGCAGTTCTTC. The complete variable domain, with remaining parts taken from reference TRBV5-1 and TRBJ2-1, reads KAGVTQTPRYLIKTRGQQVTLSCSPISGHRSVSWYQQTPGQGLQFLFEYFSETQRNKGNFPGRFSGRQFSNSRSEMNVSTLELGDSALYLCASSPGAFTNEQFFGPGTRLTVL.

The chain uses TRBV19 and TRBJ2-7, with 8 positions matching TRBD1. The CDR3 contains 14 residues. In germline, CDR1 is LNHDA, CDR2 SQIVND (reference sequence). Unmatched junction bases numbered 10, after V lost 3 bases and J lost 9 bases. The CDR3 DNA is TGTGCCAGTAGTATTGGACAGGGCCCCCACGGGCAGTACTTC. Translating gives CASSIGQGPHGQYF.

The chain has TRBV9 and TRBJ1-4, with 7 nucleotides matching TRBD1. This CDR3 is built from 14 residues. CDR1 and CDR2 (germline): SGDLS, YYNGEE. Trimming at V came to 4 bases and at J to 8 bases, leaving 8 bases not matched to a gene. The DNA of the CDR3 is TGTGCCAGCAGCTCAGGGGGTAGGGGGGAAAAACTGTTTTTT. Protein product: CASSSGGRGEKLFF.

This chain links TRBV9 with TRBJ2-5; 11 bases line up with TRBD2. Germline V gives CDR1 SGDLS, CDR2 YYNGEE. The J segment lost 2 bases and the V segment lost 3 bases, leaving 3 bases of the junction unmatched. The length of the CDR3 is 15 residues. CDR3 coding DNA: TGTGCCAGCAGCGCTAGCGGGGGGTCACAAGAGACCCAGTACTTC. Its translation is CASSASGGSQETQYF.

The genes are TRBV19 and TRBJ2-7, with D unresolved. This CDR3 region has 14 residues. CDR1 is LNHDA, CDR2 SQIVND, per germline (reference sequence). The V end lost 6 bases, the J end lost 0 bases, and 12 bases lay between the germline ends. Written as DNA, the CDR3 is TGTGCCAGTAGCCGCGGTGGAGCCTCCTACGAGCAGTACTTC. Amino acids: CASSRGGASYEQYF.

This chain's CDR3 is CASRGTANTEAFF. For the CDR3, the DNA is TGTGCCAGCAGGGGGACAGCGAACACTGAAGCTTTCTTT. V and J are TRBV7-9 and TRBJ1-1; 7 bases are a match to TRBD1. Trimming at V came to 6 bases and at J to 1 base, leaving 2 bases not matched to a gene. Germline CDR1 and CDR2: SEHNR and FQNEAQ (reference sequence). The CDR3 loop spans 13 amino acids.